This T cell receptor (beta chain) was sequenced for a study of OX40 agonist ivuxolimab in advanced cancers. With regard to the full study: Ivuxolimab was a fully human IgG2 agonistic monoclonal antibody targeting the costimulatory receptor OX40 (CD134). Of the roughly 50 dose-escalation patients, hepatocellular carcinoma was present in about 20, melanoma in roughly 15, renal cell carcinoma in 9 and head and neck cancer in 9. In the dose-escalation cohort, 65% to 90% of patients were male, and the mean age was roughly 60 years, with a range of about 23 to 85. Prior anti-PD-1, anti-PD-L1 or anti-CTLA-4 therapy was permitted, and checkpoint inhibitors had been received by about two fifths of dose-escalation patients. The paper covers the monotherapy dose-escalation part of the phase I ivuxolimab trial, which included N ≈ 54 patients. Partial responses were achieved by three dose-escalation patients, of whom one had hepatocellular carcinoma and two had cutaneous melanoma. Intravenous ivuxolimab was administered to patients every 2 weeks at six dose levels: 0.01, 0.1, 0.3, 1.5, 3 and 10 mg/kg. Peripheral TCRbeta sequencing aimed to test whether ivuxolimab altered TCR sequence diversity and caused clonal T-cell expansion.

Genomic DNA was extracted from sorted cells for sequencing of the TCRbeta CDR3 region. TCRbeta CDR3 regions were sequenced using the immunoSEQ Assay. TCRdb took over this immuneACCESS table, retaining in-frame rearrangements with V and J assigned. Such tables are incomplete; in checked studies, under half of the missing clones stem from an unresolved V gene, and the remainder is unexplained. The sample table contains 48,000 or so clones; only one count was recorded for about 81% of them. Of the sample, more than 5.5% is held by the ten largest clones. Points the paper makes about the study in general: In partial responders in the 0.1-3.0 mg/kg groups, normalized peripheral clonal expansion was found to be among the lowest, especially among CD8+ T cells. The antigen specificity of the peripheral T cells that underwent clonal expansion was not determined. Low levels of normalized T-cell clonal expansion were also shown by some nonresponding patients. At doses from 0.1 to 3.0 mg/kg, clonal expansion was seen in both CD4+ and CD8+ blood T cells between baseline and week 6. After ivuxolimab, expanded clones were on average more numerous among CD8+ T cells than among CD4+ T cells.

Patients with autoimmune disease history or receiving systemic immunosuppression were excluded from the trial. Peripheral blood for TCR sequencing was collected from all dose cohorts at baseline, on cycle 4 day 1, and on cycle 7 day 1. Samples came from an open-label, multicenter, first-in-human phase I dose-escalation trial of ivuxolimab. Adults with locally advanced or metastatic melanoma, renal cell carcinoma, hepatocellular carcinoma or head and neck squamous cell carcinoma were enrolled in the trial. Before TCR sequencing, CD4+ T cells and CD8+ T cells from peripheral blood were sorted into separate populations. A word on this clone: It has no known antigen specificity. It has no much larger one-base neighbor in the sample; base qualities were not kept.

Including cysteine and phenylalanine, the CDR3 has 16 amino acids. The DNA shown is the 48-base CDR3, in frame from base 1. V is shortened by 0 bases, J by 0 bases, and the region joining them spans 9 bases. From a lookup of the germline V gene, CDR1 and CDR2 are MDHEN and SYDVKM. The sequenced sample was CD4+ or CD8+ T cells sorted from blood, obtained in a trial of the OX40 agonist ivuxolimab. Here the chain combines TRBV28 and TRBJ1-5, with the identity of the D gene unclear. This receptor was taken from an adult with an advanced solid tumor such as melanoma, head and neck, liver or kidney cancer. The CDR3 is CASSLWSGDSNQPQHF. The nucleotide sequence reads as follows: TGTGCCAGCAGTTTATGGTCCGGGGATAGCAATCAGCCCCAGCATTTT.